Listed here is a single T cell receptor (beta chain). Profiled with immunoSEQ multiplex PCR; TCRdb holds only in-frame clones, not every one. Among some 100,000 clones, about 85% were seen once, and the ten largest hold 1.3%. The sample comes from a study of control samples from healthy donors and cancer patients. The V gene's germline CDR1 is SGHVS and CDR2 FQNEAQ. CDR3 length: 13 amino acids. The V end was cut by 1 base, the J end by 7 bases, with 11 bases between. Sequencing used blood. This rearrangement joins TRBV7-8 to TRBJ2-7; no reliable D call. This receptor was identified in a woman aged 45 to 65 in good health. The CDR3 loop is CASSLVAGIEQYF. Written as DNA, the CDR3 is TGTGCCAGCAGCTTAGTTGCTGGGATAGAGCAGTACTTC.